This entry concerns a single T cell receptor (beta chain). The V gene lost 6 bases and the J gene lost 3 bases, with 9 bases spanning the gap. This CDR3 spans 13 amino acids. This entry belongs to a study of control samples from healthy donors and cancer patients. Assay: immunoSEQ multiplex PCR; the TCRdb copy retains only in-frame clones and omits some. The sample comprises fewer than 500,000 clones, roughly 90% of which are singletons, and around 6.8% rests with the top ten. This rearrangement joins TRBV12-3 or TRBV12-4 to TRBJ1-3; TRBD1 is a possible D gene (5 bases). The material sequenced was PBMCs. This receptor was identified in a man aged 35-49 years with head and neck cancer. This CDR3 is CASSQGSGNTIYF. The CDR3 coding sequence is TGTGCCAGCAGCCAGGGTAGTGGAAACACCATATATTTT.